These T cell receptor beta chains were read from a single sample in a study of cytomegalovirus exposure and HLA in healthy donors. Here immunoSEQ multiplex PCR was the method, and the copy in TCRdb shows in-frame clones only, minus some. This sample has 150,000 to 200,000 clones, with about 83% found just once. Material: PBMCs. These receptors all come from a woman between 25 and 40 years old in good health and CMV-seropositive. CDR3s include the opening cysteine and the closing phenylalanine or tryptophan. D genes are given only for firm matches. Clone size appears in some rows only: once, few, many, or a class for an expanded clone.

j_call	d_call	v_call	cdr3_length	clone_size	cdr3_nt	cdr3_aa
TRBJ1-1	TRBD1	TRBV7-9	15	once	TGTGCCAGCAGCTTAGATGGGACAGCGAACACTGAAGCTTTCTTT	CASSLDGTANTEAFF
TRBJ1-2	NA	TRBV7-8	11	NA	TGTGCCAGCAGCCCCGGGGATGGCTACACCTTC	CASSPGDGYTF
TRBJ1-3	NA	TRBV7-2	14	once	TGTGCCAGCAGCTCTGGACTGACGGGGAACACCATATATTTT	CASSSGLTGNTIYF
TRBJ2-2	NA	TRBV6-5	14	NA	TGTGCCAGCAGTACGGGACACGCCACCGGGGAGCTGTTTTTT	CASSTGHATGELFF
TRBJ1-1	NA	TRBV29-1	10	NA	TGCAGCGTTAAGCCCCGATCAGCTTTCTTT	CSVKPRSAFF
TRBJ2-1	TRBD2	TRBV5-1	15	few	TGCGCCAGCAGCTTATTAGCGGGGGGGCGTGATGAGCAGTTCTTC	CASSLLAGGRDEQFF
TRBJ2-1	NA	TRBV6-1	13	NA	TGTGCCAGCAGTACGGGACAATACAATGAGCAGTTCTTC	CASSTGQYNEQFF
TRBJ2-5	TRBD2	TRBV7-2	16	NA	TGTGCCAGCAGCTTCGCGGGGGGGCCTCGGCAAGAGACCCAGTACTTC	CASSFAGGPRQETQYF
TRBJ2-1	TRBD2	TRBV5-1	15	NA	TGCGCCAGCAGATTGGGCGGGGGATACTACAATGAGCAGTTCTTC	CASRLGGGYYNEQFF
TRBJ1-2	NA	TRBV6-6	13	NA	TGTGCCAGCAGTTTGGGGGGTAACTATGGCTACACCTTC	CASSLGGNYGYTF
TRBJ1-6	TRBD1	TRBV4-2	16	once	TGTGCCAGCAGCACTACCGGGACAGAACCAAATTCACCCCTCCACTTT	CASSTTGTEPNSPLHF
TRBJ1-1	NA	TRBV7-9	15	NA	TGTGCCAGCAGCTTAGTTGTACAGGGTCGGGCTGAAGCTTTCTTT	CASSLVVQGRAEAFF
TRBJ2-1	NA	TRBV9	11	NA	TGTGCCAGCAGCGTAGGCGGTGAGCAGTTCTTC	CASSVGGEQFF
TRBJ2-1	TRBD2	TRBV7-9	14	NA	TGTGCCAGCAGCTCAGGACTAGCGGGGGTTGAGCAGTTCTTC	CASSSGLAGVEQFF
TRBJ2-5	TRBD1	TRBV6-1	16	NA	TGTGCCAGCAGTGAAAATACCGGGACAGGAGAAGAGACCCAGTACTTC	CASSENTGTGEETQYF
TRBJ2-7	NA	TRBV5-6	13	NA	TGTGCCAGCAGCTTGGGACTCGGTTACGAGCAGTACTTC	CASSLGLGYEQYF
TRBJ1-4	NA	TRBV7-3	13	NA	TGTGCCAGCAGCTTAACTCGGGGTGAAAAACTGTTTTTT	CASSLTRGEKLFF
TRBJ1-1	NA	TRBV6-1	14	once	TGTGCCAGCAGTGAAGTAGGGGGAGCCACTGAAGCTTTCTTT	CASSEVGGATEAFF
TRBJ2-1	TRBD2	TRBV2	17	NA	TGTGCCAGCAGCGCCTCACTTAGCGGGCGAATTCGGAGTGAGCAGTTCTTC	CASSASLSGRIRSEQFF
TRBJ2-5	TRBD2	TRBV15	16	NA	TGTGCCACCAGCAGAATTACGCCGGGGGGGGACGAGACCCAGTACTTC	CATSRITPGGDETQYF
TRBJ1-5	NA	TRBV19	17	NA	TGTGCCAGTACCCCAACTAGTTCCGTGAGAGGCAATCAGCCCCAGCATTTT	CASTPTSSVRGNQPQHF
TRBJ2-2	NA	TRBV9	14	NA	TGTGCCAGCAGCGGCGGAGGGATAACCGGGGAGCTGTTTTTT	CASSGGGITGELFF
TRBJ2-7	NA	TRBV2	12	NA	TGTGCCAGCAGGACGGGATCCTACGAGCAGTACTTC	CASRTGSYEQYF
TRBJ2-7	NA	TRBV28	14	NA	TGTGCCAGCAAGTCTGTCGGAGGGGACTACGAGCAGTACTTC	CASKSVGGDYEQYF
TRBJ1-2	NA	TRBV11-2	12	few	TGTGCCAGCAGCTTAGAATGGCAGGGCTACACCTTC	CASSLEWQGYTF
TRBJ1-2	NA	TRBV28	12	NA	TGTGCCAGCAGTAGCAGGGTGTCTGGCTACACCTTC	CASSSRVSGYTF
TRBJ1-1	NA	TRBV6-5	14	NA	TGTGCCAGCAGTTACTCCGGGCAGGGGTGTCGAGCTTTCTTT	CASSYSGQGCRAFF
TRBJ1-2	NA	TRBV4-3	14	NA	TGCGCCAGCAGCCAAGACAGAACTAACTATGGCTACACCTTC	CASSQDRTNYGYTF
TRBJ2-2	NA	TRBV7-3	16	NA	TGTGCCAGCAGCTCTCAAGCCCAGGTGGGCACCGGGGAGCTGTTTTTT	CASSSQAQVGTGELFF
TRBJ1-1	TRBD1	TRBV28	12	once	TGTGCCAGCAGTCCTCGGACAGGGGAAGCTTTCTTT	CASSPRTGEAFF
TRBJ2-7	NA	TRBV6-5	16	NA	TGTGCCCGCAGTTACTCGATGGTCGCTTTGAACAACGAGCAGTACTTC	CARSYSMVALNNEQYF
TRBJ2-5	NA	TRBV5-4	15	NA	TGTGCCAGCAGCCCCAACAGGGGCCGGGGGGAGACCCAGTACTTC	CASSPNRGRGETQYF
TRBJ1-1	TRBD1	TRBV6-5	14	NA	TGTGCCAGCAGCCCTGGACAGGGCTGGACTGAAGCTTTCTTT	CASSPGQGWTEAFF
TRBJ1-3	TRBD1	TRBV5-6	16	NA	TGTGCCAGCAGCTTGAAGAGCGGGACAGGGGGAAACACCATATATTTT	CASSLKSGTGGNTIYF
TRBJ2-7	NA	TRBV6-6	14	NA	TGTGCCAGCACAGTACCAGGACAAGAGTACGAGCAGTACTTC	CASTVPGQEYEQYF
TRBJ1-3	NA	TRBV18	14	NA	TGTGCCAGCTCCACAGGGAGCTCTGGAAACACCATATATTTT	CASSTGSSGNTIYF
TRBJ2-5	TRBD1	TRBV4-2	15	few	TGTGCCAGCAGAGAAGGGGGCCTTAGACAAGAGACCCAGTACTTC	CASREGGLRQETQYF
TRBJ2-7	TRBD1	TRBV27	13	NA	TGTGCCAGCAGTTGGACAGGGTCCTACGAGCAGTACTTC	CASSWTGSYEQYF
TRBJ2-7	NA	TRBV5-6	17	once	TGTGCCAGCAGCTCCTACTTCGCCGGTGGTACCACCTACGAGCAGTACTTC	CASSSYFAGGTTYEQYF
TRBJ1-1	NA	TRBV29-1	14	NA	TGCAGCCCCCGCGAGGGCGCAAGTAAAACTGAAGCTTTCTTT	CSPREGASKTEAFF
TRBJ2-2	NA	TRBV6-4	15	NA	TGTGCCAGCATTAGAACTAGGTCCTCGACCGGGGAGCTGTTTTTT	CASIRTRSSTGELFF
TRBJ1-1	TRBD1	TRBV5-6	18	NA	TGTGCCAGCAGCCTAGACAGGGGGTACTCACGTTGGAACACTGAAGCTTTCTTT	CASSLDRGYSRWNTEAFF